This entry is about one TCR beta chain. Its antigen remains undetermined. The sample holds no much larger clone one base away, and base qualities are not on file. The data are from a study of blood T cell repertoires in COVID-19 (dated by TCRdb to 2019 to 2021). With regard to the full study: Collaborator samples came from the United States, Italy and Spain and covered acute and convalescent phases of COVID-19. The prospective study material was composed of cDNA or gDNA derived from T cells, B-cell-depleted T cells, or PBMCs. Deeply sampled blood TCRbeta repertoires from subjects exposed to, actively infected with, or recovered from COVID-19 were included in the dataset. The repertoires were made available in a free public database intended to serve as a resource for research on the immune response to SARS-CoV-2. Samples were obtained from the ongoing ImmuneRACE study (first 160 participants) and from 1,254 subjects provided by 6 global collaborators. Sample metadata almost always included a de-identified subject ID, COVID-19 status, age in years and sex. Where available, HLA class I and class II types were obtained from metadata supplied by the sample provider rather than from assay-based typing. Points the paper makes about the study in general: Clinical and demographic metadata were provided uncurated, with the amount varying by source and participant.

The immunoSEQ Assay, a bias-controlled multiplex PCR, was used to amplify TCRbeta CDR3 regions from genomic DNA. Per the source publication's procedure: The number of nucleated cells in each sample was estimated by amplification of reference gene primers within the assay. Sequence reads were collapsed and filtered to measure the absolute abundance of every unique TCRbeta CDR3 rearrangement. For each sample, productive Simpson clonality was calculated as the square root of Simpson's diversity index over productive rearrangements. The immuneACCESS repertoire file appears here via TCRdb, limited to in-frame rearrangements. These files lack a portion of the clones; in checked studies, under half of the deficit traces to unresolved V genes, and the cause of the others is not known. V and J calls and clone size come straight from that table; D and trimming were deduced from the DNA. The sample table lists 270,000 or so clones, around 90% of them with a count of one. The ten largest clones add up to around 1.9% of the sample.

The germline ends are 8 bases apart after V is trimmed by 6 bases and J by 0 bases. CDR1 and CDR2, looked up from the germline V gene (reference sequence), are LNHNV and YYDKDF. Spanning cysteine to phenylalanine, the CDR3 consists of 13 amino acids. The CDR3 DNA has 39 bases and is translated from base 1. One collaborating source in Seattle enrolled patients while the patients were actively infected and followed the patients over time throughout the course of disease. The collaborating institutions used their own protocols to collect whole blood in K2EDTA tubes. For TCRbeta analysis, collaborators shipped samples in one of three forms: frozen whole blood, isolated PBMCs, or DNA extracted from either of those sample types.

The sequencing input was peripheral blood. The V and J segments used are TRBV15 and TRBJ2-5, with TRBD2 tentatively as D gene (5 bases match). The clonotype comes from a woman aged 60-75 years with COVID-19, enrolled during active disease. The DNA is as follows: TGTGCCACCAGGAGGGCCTACCAAGAGACCCAGTACTTC. This yields the protein CATRRAYQETQYF.